The next 11 T cell receptor beta chains were all read from a single sample in a study of cytomegalovirus exposure and HLA in healthy donors. Use of 60 Vbeta and 13 Jbeta primers characterized the PCR. TCRdb's copy holds only in-frame clones and misses some; the assay was immunoSEQ multiplex PCR. The sample lists over 150,000 clones, 80% to 90% occurring once. The material sequenced was PBMCs. These receptors came from a woman in her forties or fifties in good health and CMV-seronegative.

This rearrangement joins TRBV7-9 to TRBJ1-3; tentative D call: TRBD1 (6 bases). With 6 bases removed from V and 3 bases from J, the gap between germline ends came to 9 bases. The CDR3 is 13 amino acids. Germline assignment: CDR1 SEHNR and CDR2 FQNEAQ (reference sequence). The CDR3 DNA follows: TGTGCCAGCAGACAGGGTGGTGGAAACACCATATATTTT. Protein product: CASRQGGGNTIYF.

The chain uses TRBV5-5 and TRBJ1-5; D is possibly TRBD1 (6 bases). The CDR3 consists of 15 residues. Trimming stripped 0 bases from V and 6 bases from J, with 13 bases between. CDR1 SGHKS and CDR2 YYEKEE come from the germline V gene (reference sequence). The CDR3 sequence: CASSLAPGEGQPQHF. The CDR3, as DNA: TGTGCCAGCAGCTTGGCACCAGGGGAGGGTCAGCCCCAGCATTTT.

As concerns this clone: One end of the junction fails to match germline, which may point to a read error. The J gene is TRBJ1-2, the V gene TRBV7-9; no definite D call. This CDR3 has 12 residues. Germline CDR1 reads SEHNR; CDR2 reads FQNEAQ (reference sequence). CDR3 in DNA: TGTTCCAGCAGCCCATCGACGGGTGGCTACACCTTC. This codes for CSSSPSTGGYTF.

The gene calls are TRBV29-1 and TRBJ2-7; D unclear. V lost 4 bases and J 0 bases, leaving 7 bases between the germline ends. The CDR3 loop spans 12 amino acids. Germline-derived CDR1 and CDR2 are SQVTM and ANQGSEA. CDR3 sequence reads: CSVAGSSYEQYF. The CDR3, as DNA: TGCAGCGTTGCGGGTAGCTCCTACGAGCAGTACTTC.

V is TRBV21-1 and J is TRBJ1-5. TRBV21-1 is flagged as a pseudogene. The CDR3 runs to 15 residues. CDR3 protein: CASSNGISRDQPQHF. In DNA, the CDR3 is TGTGCCAGCAGCAACGGGATTTCTCGGGATCAGCCCCAGCATTTT.

V gene TRBV18 combines with J gene TRBJ2-7, with D possibly TRBD2 on 5 matching bases. V lost 3 bases, J lost 5 bases, and 14 bases lay in between. CDR3 length: 14 residues. Germline assignment: CDR1 KGHSH and CDR2 LQKENI. The CDR3 DNA reads TGTGCCAGCTCACCCTCTGGACTGGTGAACGAGCAGTACTTC. This gives the protein CASSPSGLVNEQYF.

The chain uses TRBV11-2 and TRBJ2-1; 10 nucleotides line up with TRBD1. J gave up 2 bases and V 5 bases, and 15 bases lay outside the gene matches. CDR3 size: 19 residues. CDR1 and CDR2 (germline): SGHAT, FQNNGV. In nucleotides, the CDR3 is TGTGCCAGCAGCACTGGGGACAGGGGAAAGGGTCATACCTACAATGAGCAGTTCTTC. Translation: CASSTGDRGKGHTYNEQFF. Together with reference TRBV11-2 and TRBJ2-1, the CDR3 gives the full variable domain: EAGVAQSPRYKIIEKRQSVAFWCNPISGHATLYWYQQILGQGPKLLIQFQNNGVVDDSQLPKDRFSAERLKGVDSTLKIQPAKLEDSAVYLCASSTGDRGKGHTYNEQFFGPGTRLTVL.

The genes are TRBV7-9 and TRBJ2-5; 9 positions match TRBD2. The CDR3 is 16 residues long. Trimming removed 5 bases from V and 1 base from J; junction bases left unmatched: 8. The V gene's germline CDR1 is SEHNR and CDR2 FQNEAQ (reference sequence). The CDR3 region is CASSLLKRGAQETQYF. As DNA, the CDR3 is TGTGCCAGCAGCCTACTCAAGCGGGGGGCCCAAGAGACCCAGTACTTC. The variable domain in full, with the rest retrieved from reference TRBV7-9 and TRBJ2-5, is DTGVSQNPRHKITKRGQNVTFRCDPISEHNRLYWYRQTLGQGPEFLTYFQNEAQLEKSRLLSDRFSAERPKGSFSTLEIQRTEQGDSAMYLCASSLLKRGAQETQYFGPGTRLLVL.

This clone occurred a few times. CDR3 sequence: CASSLFASGSQNTGELFF. The CDR3 DNA reads as TGTGCCAGCAGCTTATTCGCTAGCGGGAGCCAGAACACCGGGGAGCTGTTTTTT. The chain carries TRBV11-2 and TRBJ2-2, with TRBD2 matching over 10 bases. Germline CDR1 and CDR2: SGHAT and FQNNGV. The CDR3 sequence is 18 residues long. Trimming cost V 2 bases and J 1 base; bases outside gene matches: 7. The full variable domain, rest sourced from reference TRBV11-2 and TRBJ2-2, is EAGVAQSPRYKIIEKRQSVAFWCNPISGHATLYWYQQILGQGPKLLIQFQNNGVVDDSQLPKDRFSAERLKGVDSTLKIQPAKLEDSAVYLCASSLFASGSQNTGELFFGEGSRLTVL.

This clone has just one count. This chain connects TRBV6-5 to TRBJ2-1; perhaps TRBD2 as D (7 bases). The CDR3 has 15 amino acids. Trimming pared 2 bases from V and 8 bases from J, leaving 16 bases between. Germline V gene sequence: CDR1 MNHEY, CDR2 SVGAGI. This CDR3 is CASSYRLGGAYEQFF. As DNA, the CDR3 is TGTGCCAGCAGTTACCGCTTAGGGGGGGCGTATGAGCAGTTCTTC.

This clone has more than one count but fewer than ten. The chain has TRBV4-3 and TRBJ1-2, with D unresolved. Trimming left V 0 bases short and J 7 bases short, with 15 bases between. CDR1 is LGHNA, CDR2 YSLEER, per germline. The CDR3 extends over 15 amino acids. The DNA for the CDR3 is TGCGCCAGCAGCCAAGACCCTGGAGGTTACGGTGGCTACACCTTC. Translation gives CASSQDPGGYGGYTF.